There are many counts of the clone carrying this TCR beta chain. The entry originates in a study of T cells in Graves' hyperthyroidism and ophthalmopathy. TCR beta CDR3 regions were amplified from RNA transcripts. Researchers ran a first-round RT-PCR on the TCR CDR3 using the HTBI primer set. One entry per CDR3 protein results from TCRdb running MiXCR on the multiplex PCR reads. Of some 500,000 distinct CDR3 sequences in the sample, 13% to 15% were seen once. V lost 8 bases to trimming and J lost 0 bases, with 14 bases between them. CDR1 is SNHLY, CDR2 FYNNEI, per germline. This CDR3 spans 14 amino acids.

V is TRBV2 and J is TRBJ2-7, with D possibly being TRBD2 (6 bases). This clonotype was sampled from a young woman with Graves' hyperthyroidism. The specimen sequenced was blood. The CDR3 DNA reads TGTGCCAGCTCCGCCGCGGAGGGCTCCTACGAGCAGTACTTC. Translation gives CASSAAEGSYEQYF.